A selection of T cell receptor beta chains follows, all from one sample in a study of shared clonotypes between healthy human individuals. The protocol was immunoSEQ multiplex PCR, while the TCRdb copy is restricted to in-frame clones and leaves out a portion. The table shows about 560,000 clones, with roughly four fifths occurring only once. The sequenced sample consisted of PBMCs. The receptors stem from a woman in her thirties or forties in good health. Some clones in this sample may be carry-over from other donors' samples. Both conserved end residues are part of each CDR3. D genes are given only for firm matches. Size tells how often a clone was seen (once, few, many) or the class of an expanded clone, and some rows leave it out.

NA | 14 | TRBD1 | TRBJ2-2 | TRBV5-1 | CASSEPDRGGELFF | TGCGCCAGCAGCGAACCGGACAGGGGCGGGGAGCTGTTTTTT
NA | 14 | NA | TRBJ1-3 | TRBV30 | CAWSVGTSGNTIYF | TGTGCCTGGAGTGTAGGGACCTCTGGAAACACCATATATTTT
NA | 12 | TRBD2 | TRBJ2-1 | TRBV29-1 | CSEGSGSTEQFF | TGCAGCGAGGGTAGCGGGAGTACTGAGCAGTTCTTC
NA | 15 | NA | TRBJ2-2 | TRBV11-2 | CASSKGAGGTGELFF | TGTGCCAGCAGCAAGGGGGCGGGAGGAACCGGGGAGCTGTTTTTT
NA | 16 | TRBD1 | TRBJ2-7 | TRBV5-5 | CASSGPGQGGFYEQYF | TGTGCCAGCAGCGGTCCGGGACAGGGAGGGTTCTACGAGCAGTACTTC
NA | 12 | NA | TRBJ2-1 | TRBV7-3 | CASSSRDGKQFF | TGTGCCAGCAGCTCCCGAGACGGGAAGCAGTTCTTC
once | 19 | TRBD2 | TRBJ2-2 | TRBV7-2 | CASRKPGLAGLSNTGELFF | TGTGCCAGCAGAAAGCCGGGACTAGCGGGATTGTCGAACACCGGGGAGCTGTTTTTT
NA | 16 | NA | TRBJ2-7 | TRBV4-1 | CASSQGFERGPYEQYF | TGCGCCAGCAGCCAAGGATTCGAAAGGGGCCCCTACGAGCAGTACTTC
NA | 13 | NA | TRBJ2-5 | TRBV4-3 | CAGSQDRTETQYF | TGCGCCGGCAGCCAAGATAGAACGGAGACCCAGTACTTC
NA | 14 | NA | TRBJ2-3 | TRBV30 | CAFSGSKLTDTQYF | TGTGCCTTCTCGGGCAGCAAACTGACAGATACGCAGTATTTT
few | 13 | NA | TRBJ2-5 | TRBV7-9 | CASSRNGWETQYF | TGCGCCAGCAGCCGCAACGGGTGGGAGACCCAGTACTTC
few | 18 | NA | TRBJ2-1 | TRBV9 | CASSVVALGTRHRDEQFF | TGTGCCAGCAGCGTAGTGGCCCTTGGGACCAGACACAGGGATGAGCAGTTCTTC
NA | 14 | NA | TRBJ2-3 | TRBV10-1 | CASSMDYSTDTQYF | TGCGCCAGCAGTATGGATTACAGCACAGATACGCAGTATTTT
few | 13 | TRBD1 | TRBJ1-1 | TRBV29-1 | CSAPGQGDTEAFF | TGCAGCGCCCCGGGACAGGGGGACACTGAAGCTTTCTTT
NA | 16 | TRBD1 | TRBJ2-6 | TRBV13 | CATAQGVVSGANVLTF | TGTGCCACCGCGCAGGGGGTGGTTTCTGGGGCCAACGTCCTGACTTTC
NA | 16 | TRBD2 | TRBJ2-7 | TRBV29-1 | CSVSGGLAGGGYEQYF | TGCAGCGTTTCGGGCGGCCTAGCGGGAGGGGGCTACGAGCAGTACTTC
few | 14 | TRBD1 | TRBJ2-7 | TRBV29-1 | CSVGTGTGPYEQYF | TGCAGCGTTGGAACCGGGACAGGACCCTACGAGCAGTACTTC
NA | 14 | TRBD2 | TRBJ2-7 | TRBV6-5 | CASSEGTSIYEQYF | TGTGCCAGCAGTGAAGGGACTAGTATCTACGAGCAGTACTTC
NA | 19 | TRBD1 | TRBJ1-5 | TRBV18 | CASSPTAWTGWHSNQPQHF | TGTGCCAGCTCACCCACCGCGTGGACAGGCTGGCATAGCAATCAGCCCCAGCATTTT
NA | 17 | TRBD2 | TRBJ2-2 | TRBV11-1 | CASSPRSTVAGAGELFF | TGTGCCAGCAGCCCGCGGTCAACGGTAGCGGGGGCCGGGGAGCTGTTTTTT
NA | 17 | TRBD2 | TRBJ2-3 | TRBV5-4 | CASSPPPLAGEADTQYF | TGTGCCAGCAGCCCTCCCCCACTAGCGGGAGAAGCAGATACGCAGTATTTT
NA | 15 | TRBD1 | TRBJ2-5 | TRBV7-7 | CASSLGGTGTETQYF | TGTGCCAGCAGCTTAGGCGGGACAGGGACGGAGACCCAGTACTTC
NA | 14 | NA | TRBJ2-5 | TRBV18 | CASSPPTGEETQYF | TGTGCCAGCTCACCACCAACCGGGGAAGAGACCCAGTACTTC
NA | 14 | NA | TRBJ1-1 | TRBV18 | CASSPRDMNTEAFF | TGTGCCAGCTCACCACGGGACATGAACACTGAAGCTTTCTTT
NA | 16 | NA | TRBJ2-2 | TRBV7-8 | CASSLRGQAGAGELFF | TGTGCCAGCAGCTTACGGGGACAGGCGGGGGCCGGGGAGCTGTTTTTT
once | 15 | NA | TRBJ2-5 | TRBV7-6 | CASSLEAAPRETQYF | TGTGCCAGCAGCTTAGAGGCCGCTCCGAGGGAGACCCAGTACTTC
NA | 16 | TRBD2 | TRBJ2-2 | TRBV19 | CASTHPGLAGPGELFF | TGTGCCAGTACCCATCCGGGACTAGCGGGTCCCGGGGAGCTGTTTTTT
once | 17 | TRBD1 | TRBJ2-1 | TRBV25-1 | CASSAIRTGRLYNEQFF | TGTGCCAGCAGTGCCATCCGGACAGGGAGGCTTTACAATGAGCAGTTCTTC
many | 16 | TRBD2 | TRBJ2-7 | TRBV29-1 | CSVEGLAGADPDEQYF | TGCAGCGTTGAAGGGCTAGCGGGAGCGGACCCGGACGAGCAGTACTTC
NA | 14 | NA | TRBJ1-4 | TRBV25-1 | CASSDRGGSEKLFF | TGTGCCAGCAGTGATCGGGGGGGCAGTGAAAAACTGTTTTTT
few | 15 | TRBD1 | TRBJ1-2 | TRBV5-4 | CASSTGQGALSGYTF | TGTGCCAGCAGCACCGGACAGGGGGCGTTGAGTGGCTACACCTTC
NA | 14 | TRBD1 | TRBJ1-4 | TRBV28 | CASRTGGTNEKLFF | TGTGCCAGCAGGACAGGGGGGACTAATGAAAAACTGTTTTTT
once | 15 | TRBD2 | TRBJ2-3 | TRBV11-2 | CASSLVGLAGDTQYF | TGTGCCAGCAGCTTAGTAGGACTAGCGGGAGATACGCAGTATTTT
once | 12 | NA | TRBJ2-2 | TRBV7-6 | CAGGRGPGELFF | TGTGCCGGGGGGCGGGGACCCGGGGAGCTGTTTTTT
NA | 15 | NA | TRBJ1-3 | TRBV7-9 | CASSRVRGTGNTIYF | TGTGCCAGCAGCCGAGTCAGGGGAACTGGAAACACCATATATTTT
NA | 15 | TRBD2 | TRBJ2-1 | TRBV28 | CASNQGGLADNEQFF | TGTGCCAGCAATCAGGGGGGACTAGCAGACAATGAGCAGTTCTTC
NA | 14 | TRBD2 | TRBJ2-1 | TRBV6-6 | CASSMTSGSAEQFF | TGTGCCAGCAGCATGACTAGCGGGAGCGCTGAGCAGTTCTTC
NA | 14 | TRBD2 | TRBJ2-1 | TRBV5-5 | CASSPSSGRNEQFF | TGTGCCAGCAGCCCCTCTAGCGGGAGGAATGAGCAGTTCTTC
NA | 14 | NA | TRBJ1-5 | TRBV2 | CASRLLRGHQPQHF | TGTGCCAGCAGATTATTACGGGGCCATCAGCCCCAGCATTTT
NA | 15 | TRBD1 | TRBJ1-1 | TRBV11-2 | CASSAAGQGARLAFF | TGTGCCAGCAGCGCGGCGGGACAGGGGGCTCGGCTGGCTTTCTTT
NA | 14 | NA | TRBJ1-5 | TRBV5-1 | CASSVDGANQPQHF | TGCGCCAGCAGCGTCGACGGAGCCAATCAGCCCCAGCATTTT
NA | 13 | TRBD1 | TRBJ1-1 | TRBV5-1 | CASSEGGGTEAFF | TGCGCCAGCAGCGAAGGGGGCGGCACTGAAGCTTTCTTT
NA | 15 | NA | TRBJ2-6 | TRBV7-2 | CASSLPYSGANVLTF | TGTGCCAGCAGCCTTCCCTACTCTGGGGCCAACGTCCTGACTTTC
NA | 14 | NA | TRBJ2-3 | TRBV5-1 | CASSYGPPVGTQYF | TGCGCCAGCAGCTACGGCCCTCCGGTGGGGACGCAGTATTTT
NA | 11 | NA | TRBJ2-2 | TRBV19 | CASSTPGELFF | TGTGCCAGTTCCACTCCCGGGGAGCTGTTTTTT
NA | 14 | TRBD1 | TRBJ1-2 | TRBV6-5 | CASSPGQGFYGYTF | TGTGCCAGCAGTCCGGGACAGGGATTTTATGGCTACACCTTC
NA | 14 | NA | TRBJ2-7 | TRBV27 | CASSNAGHPYEQYF | TGTGCCAGCAGTAACGCCGGACACCCCTACGAGCAGTACTTC
NA | 14 | TRBD2 | TRBJ2-3 | TRBV5-6 | CASSARTSGDTQYF | TGTGCCAGCAGCGCAAGGACTAGCGGTGATACGCAGTATTTT
NA | 13 | NA | TRBJ2-1 | TRBV28 | CASSLGKYNEQFF | TGTGCCAGCAGTTTGGGTAAATACAATGAGCAGTTCTTC
NA | 15 | TRBD2 | TRBJ2-2 | TRBV7-6 | CASSLGTSITGELFF | TGTGCCAGCAGCTTAGGGACTAGCATCACCGGGGAGCTGTTTTTT